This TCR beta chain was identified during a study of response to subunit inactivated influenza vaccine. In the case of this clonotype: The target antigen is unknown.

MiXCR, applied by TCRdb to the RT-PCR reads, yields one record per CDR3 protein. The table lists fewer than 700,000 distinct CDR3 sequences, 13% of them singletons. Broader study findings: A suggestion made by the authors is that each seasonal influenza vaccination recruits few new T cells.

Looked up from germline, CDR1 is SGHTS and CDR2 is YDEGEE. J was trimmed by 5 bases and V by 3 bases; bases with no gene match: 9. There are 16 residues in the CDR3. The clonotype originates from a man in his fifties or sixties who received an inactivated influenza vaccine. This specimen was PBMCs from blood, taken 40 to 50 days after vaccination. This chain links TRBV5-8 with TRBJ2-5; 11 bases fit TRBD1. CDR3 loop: CASSYSGTGGIETQYF. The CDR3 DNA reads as TGTGCCAGCAGCTATTCCGGGACAGGGGGTATCGAGACCCAGTACTTC.